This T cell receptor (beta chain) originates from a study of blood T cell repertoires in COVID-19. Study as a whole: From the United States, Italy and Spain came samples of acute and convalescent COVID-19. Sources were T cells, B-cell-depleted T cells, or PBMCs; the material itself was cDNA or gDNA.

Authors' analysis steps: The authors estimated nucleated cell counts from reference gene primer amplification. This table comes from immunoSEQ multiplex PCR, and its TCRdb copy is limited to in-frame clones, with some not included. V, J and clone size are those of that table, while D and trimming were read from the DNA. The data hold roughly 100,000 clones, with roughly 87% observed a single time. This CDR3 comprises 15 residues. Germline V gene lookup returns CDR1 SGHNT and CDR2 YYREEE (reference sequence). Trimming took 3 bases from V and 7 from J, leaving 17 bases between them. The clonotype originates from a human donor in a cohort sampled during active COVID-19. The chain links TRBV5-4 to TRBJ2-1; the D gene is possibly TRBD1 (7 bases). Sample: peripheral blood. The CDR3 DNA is TGTGCCAGCAGCTCGCAGGGGGGAGTTGTGAATGAGCAGTTCTTC. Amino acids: CASSSQGGVVNEQFF.